The next 11 T cell receptor beta chains were all read from a single sample in a study of lymphopenia after photon versus proton radiotherapy. Here immunoSEQ multiplex PCR was the method, and the copy in TCRdb shows in-frame clones only, minus some. This table has 65,000 to 85,000 clones, just under 95% appearing once. This specimen consisted of peripheral blood, obtained from a patient treated with photon-based radiotherapy. These receptors were taken from a woman aged 35 to 49 with cholangiocarcinoma.

This clone was counted once. V gene TRBV7-2 combines with J gene TRBJ2-5, with 15 bases aligning to TRBD2. The germline V gene has CDR1 SGHTA and CDR2 FQGNSA. The CDR3 has 14 residues. The J segment lost 11 bases and the V segment lost 5 bases, leaving 6 bases of the junction unmatched. CDR3 in amino acids: CASSAGLAGGLQYF. CDR3 DNA sequence: TGTGCCAGCAGCGCGGGACTAGCGGGAGGTCTTCAGTACTTC.

The V call is TRBV30, the J call TRBJ2-2, with 7 bases identical to TRBD1. From germline, CDR1 is GTSNPN and CDR2 SVGIG (reference sequence). The CDR3 is 16 amino acids. The V and J ends lost 0 bases and 1 base, in that order; junction bases with no gene match: 5. In DNA, the CDR3 is TGTGCCTGGAGTGTCTGGTCAGGGGGGAACACCGGGGAGCTGTTTTTT. Protein product: CAWSVWSGGNTGELFF. The complete variable domain, with remaining parts taken from reference TRBV30 and TRBJ2-2, reads SQTIHQWPATLVQPVGSPLSLECTVEGTSNPNLYWYRQAAGRGLQLLFYSVGIGQISSEVPQNLSASRPQDRQFILSSKKLLLSDSGFYLCAWSVWSGGNTGELFFGEGSRLTVL.

This clone has just one count. The V and J genes are TRBV7-2 and TRBJ1-5; 7 nucleotides agree with TRBD1. Per germline, CDR1 SGHTA and CDR2 FQGNSA. V shed 5 bases, J shed 6 bases, and the junction held 4 bases outside the gene matches. This CDR3 contains 13 residues. The CDR3 region is CASSQGGSQPQHF. The CDR3 DNA sequence: TGTGCCAGCAGCCAGGGGGGAAGTCAGCCCCAGCATTTT.

The V call is TRBV7-6, the J call TRBJ2-4; a weak D match, TRBD2 (5 bases). V was cut by 1 base and J by 11 bases, with 18 bases left in between. In germline, CDR1 is SGHVS, CDR2 FNYEAQ. There are 15 residues in the CDR3. The CDR3 loop reads CASSLVKEERRVQYF. The CDR3 nucleotides read TGTGCCAGCAGCTTAGTTAAGGAGGAACGAAGGGTTCAGTACTTC.

The chain couples TRBV19 to TRBJ2-3, with 10 nucleotides matching TRBD2. The trim removed 4 bases at V and 2 bases at J, leaving 6 bases unmatched. CDR1 is LNHDA, CDR2 SQIVND, per germline (reference sequence). The CDR3 runs 16 residues. CDR3 in DNA: TGTGCCAGTAGTAATAAGGGACTAGCGCTCACAGATACGCAGTATTTT. This gives the protein CASSNKGLALTDTQYF.

The chain employs TRBV28 and TRBJ2-7, with a tentative D call TRBD2 (5 bases). V was clipped by 5 bases and J by 6 bases, with 11 bases between them. The V gene's germline CDR1 is MDHEN and CDR2 SYDVKM. The CDR3 runs 12 residues. CDR3 loop: CASSPGLGEQYF. DNA for the CDR3: TGTGCCAGCAGTCCCGGACTCGGCGAGCAGTACTTC.

The chain couples TRBV2 to TRBJ1-6, with D possibly TRBD1 on 6 matching bases. From germline, CDR1 is SNHLY and CDR2 FYNNEI. The CDR3 sequence is 15 residues long. Trimming took 4 bases from V and 2 from J, leaving 9 bases between them. The CDR3 is CASSGGDTYNSPLHF. The CDR3 DNA reads TGTGCCAGCAGTGGTGGGGACACCTATAATTCACCCCTCCACTTT.

This chain links TRBV5-6 with TRBJ2-2; possible D gene TRBD1, 6 bases. The CDR3 is made up of 14 amino acids. The germline CDR1 and CDR2 sequences are SGHDT and YYEEEE. The V gene lost 5 bases and the J gene lost 3 bases, with 11 bases spanning the gap. CDR3 region: CASSPYRDTGELFF. CDR3 DNA: TGTGCCAGCAGTCCTTACAGGGACACCGGGGAGCTGTTTTTT. Full variable domain (missing parts from reference TRBV5-6 and TRBJ2-2): DAGVTQSPTHLIKTRGQQVTLRCSPKSGHDTVSWYQQALGQGPQFIFQYYEEEERQRGNFPDRFSGHQFPNYSSELNVNALLLGDSALYLCASSPYRDTGELFFGEGSRLTVL.

The CDR3 sequence is CASSVGGSGGNTGELFF. The CDR3 nucleotides read TGTGCCAGCAGCGTAGGAGGTAGCGGGGGGAACACCGGGGAGCTGTTTTTT. This chain links TRBV9 with TRBJ2-2; 9 bases fit TRBD2. Germline loops: CDR1 SGDLS, CDR2 YYNGEE. The CDR3 runs 17 residues. V shed 0 bases and J 1 base; nucleotides not matched to a gene: 4.

The V gene is TRBV7-8, the J gene TRBJ1-2; tentative D call: TRBD1 (5 bases). Germline values: CDR1 SGHVS, CDR2 FQNEAQ. V lost 4 bases and J lost 6, with 27 bases in between. This CDR3 has 18 amino acids. DNA of the CDR3: TGTGCCAGCAGCTCCAGGGATGAAAGAGTGGTCGAGTTTCATGGCTACACCTTC. This sequence encodes CASSSRDERVVEFHGYTF.

This sequence joins TRBV7-9 and TRBJ2-7; 8 bases match TRBD1. Germline CDR1 is SEHNR and CDR2 is FQNEAQ (reference sequence). The length of the CDR3 is 14 residues. Trimming took 3 bases from V and 6 from J; bases not matched to a gene: 7. CDR3 sequence (DNA): TGTGCCAGCAGCTTTTCTGGACAGGGCGTCGAGCAGTACTTC. It specifies CASSFSGQGVEQYF.